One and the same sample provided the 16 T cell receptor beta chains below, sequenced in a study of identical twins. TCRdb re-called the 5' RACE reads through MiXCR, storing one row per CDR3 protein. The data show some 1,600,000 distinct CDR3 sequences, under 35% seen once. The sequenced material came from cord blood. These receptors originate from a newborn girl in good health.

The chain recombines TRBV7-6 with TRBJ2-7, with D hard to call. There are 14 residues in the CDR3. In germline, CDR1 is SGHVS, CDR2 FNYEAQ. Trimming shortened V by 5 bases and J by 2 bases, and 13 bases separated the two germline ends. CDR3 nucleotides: TGTGCCAGCAGCCCTGCTTGGACCGCCTACGAGCAGTACTTC. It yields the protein CASSPAWTAYEQYF.

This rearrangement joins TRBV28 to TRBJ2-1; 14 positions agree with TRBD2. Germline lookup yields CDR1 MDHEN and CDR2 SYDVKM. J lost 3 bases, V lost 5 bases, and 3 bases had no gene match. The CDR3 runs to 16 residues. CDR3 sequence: CASSRTSGRHYNEQFF. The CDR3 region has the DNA TGTGCCAGCAGTAGGACTAGCGGGAGGCACTACAATGAGCAGTTCTTC.

The DNA of the CDR3 is TGCGCCAGCAGTCCACGGTCCGGAGGGACAGATACGCAGTATTTT. Translating it yields CASSPRSGGTDTQYF. The V call is TRBV4-1, the J call TRBJ2-3; D is possibly TRBD2 (6 bases). The V and J ends lost 6 bases and 3 bases respectively, with 16 bases between them. CDR3 length: 15 residues. The germline V gene encodes CDR1 MGHRA and CDR2 YSYEKL.

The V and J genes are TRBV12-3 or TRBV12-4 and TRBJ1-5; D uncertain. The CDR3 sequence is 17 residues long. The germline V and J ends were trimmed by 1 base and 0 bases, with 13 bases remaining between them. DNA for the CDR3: TGTGCCAGCAGTTTAGTACAGAGCCGCCATAGCAATCAGCCCCAGCATTTT. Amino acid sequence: CASSLVQSRHSNQPQHF.

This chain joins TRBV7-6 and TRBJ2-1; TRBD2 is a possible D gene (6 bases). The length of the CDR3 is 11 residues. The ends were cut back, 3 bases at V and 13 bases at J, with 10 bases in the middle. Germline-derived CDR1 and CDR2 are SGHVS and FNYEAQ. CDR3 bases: TGTGCCAGCAGCTTGCGGGATTTCCAGTTCTTC. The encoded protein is CASSLRDFQFF.

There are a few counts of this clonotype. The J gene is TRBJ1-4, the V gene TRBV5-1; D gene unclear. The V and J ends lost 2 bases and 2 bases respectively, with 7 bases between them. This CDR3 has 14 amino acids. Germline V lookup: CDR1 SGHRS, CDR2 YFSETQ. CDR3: CASSFARTNEKLFF. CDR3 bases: TGCGCCAGCAGCTTTGCTCGGACTAATGAAAAACTGTTTTTT.

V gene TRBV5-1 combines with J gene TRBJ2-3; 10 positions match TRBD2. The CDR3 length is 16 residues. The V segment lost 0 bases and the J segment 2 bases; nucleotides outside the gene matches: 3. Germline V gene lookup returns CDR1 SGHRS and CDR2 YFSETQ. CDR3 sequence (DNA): TGCGCCAGCAGCTTGGCTAGCGGGAGCTACACAGATACGCAGTATTTT. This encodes CASSLASGSYTDTQYF.

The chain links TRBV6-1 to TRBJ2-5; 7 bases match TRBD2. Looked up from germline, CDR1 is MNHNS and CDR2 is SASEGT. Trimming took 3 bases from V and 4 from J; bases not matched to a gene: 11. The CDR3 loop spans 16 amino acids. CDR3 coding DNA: TGTGCCAGCAGTGATATAGGGCGGGAGAAGGGAGAGACCCAGTACTTC. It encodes CASSDIGREKGETQYF.

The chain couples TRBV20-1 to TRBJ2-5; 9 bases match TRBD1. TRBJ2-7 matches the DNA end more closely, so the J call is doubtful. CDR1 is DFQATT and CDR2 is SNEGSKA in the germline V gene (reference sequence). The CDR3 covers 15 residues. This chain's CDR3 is CSARVNRDRAYEQYF. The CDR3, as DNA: TGCAGTGCTAGAGTAAACCGGGACAGGGCGTACGAGCAGTACTTC.

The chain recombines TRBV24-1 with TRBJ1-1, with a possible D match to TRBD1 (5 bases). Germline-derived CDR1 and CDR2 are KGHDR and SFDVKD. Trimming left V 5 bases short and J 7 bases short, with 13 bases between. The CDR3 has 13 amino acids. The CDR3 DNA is TGTGCCACCAGTGCTGTGGGGAGGGGTGAAGCTTTCTTT. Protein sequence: CATSAVGRGEAFF.

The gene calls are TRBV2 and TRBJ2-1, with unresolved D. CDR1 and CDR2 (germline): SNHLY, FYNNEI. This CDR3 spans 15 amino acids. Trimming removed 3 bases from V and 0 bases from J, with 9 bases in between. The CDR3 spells CASSDLGSSYNEQFF. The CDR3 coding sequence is TGTGCCAGCAGTGATTTGGGAAGCTCCTACAATGAGCAGTTCTTC.

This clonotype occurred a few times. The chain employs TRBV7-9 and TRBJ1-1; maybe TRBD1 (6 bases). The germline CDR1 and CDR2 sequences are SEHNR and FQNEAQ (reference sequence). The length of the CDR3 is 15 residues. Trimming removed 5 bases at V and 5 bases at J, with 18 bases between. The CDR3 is CASSNTLGAETEAFF. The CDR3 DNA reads TGTGCCAGCAGCAACACGTTGGGGGCTGAGACTGAAGCTTTCTTT.

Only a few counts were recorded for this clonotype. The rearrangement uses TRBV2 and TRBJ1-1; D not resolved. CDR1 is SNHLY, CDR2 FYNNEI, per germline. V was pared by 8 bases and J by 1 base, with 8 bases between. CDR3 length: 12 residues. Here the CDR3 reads CASGIGNTEAFF. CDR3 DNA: TGTGCCAGCGGGATTGGGAACACTGAAGCTTTCTTT.

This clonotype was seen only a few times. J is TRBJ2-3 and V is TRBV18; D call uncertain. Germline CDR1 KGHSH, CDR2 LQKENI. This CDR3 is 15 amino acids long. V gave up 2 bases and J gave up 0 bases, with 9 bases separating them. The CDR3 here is CASSPSTQSTDTQYF. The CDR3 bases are TGTGCCAGCTCACCATCGACACAGAGCACAGATACGCAGTATTTT.

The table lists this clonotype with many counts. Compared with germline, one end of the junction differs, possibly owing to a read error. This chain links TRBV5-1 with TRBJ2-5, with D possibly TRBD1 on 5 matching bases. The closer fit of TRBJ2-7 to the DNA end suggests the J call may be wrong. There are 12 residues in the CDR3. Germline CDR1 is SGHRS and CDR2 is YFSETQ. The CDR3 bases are TGTGCCAGCAGCTTAGGGGTCAACGAGCAGTACTTC. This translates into CASSLGVNEQYF.

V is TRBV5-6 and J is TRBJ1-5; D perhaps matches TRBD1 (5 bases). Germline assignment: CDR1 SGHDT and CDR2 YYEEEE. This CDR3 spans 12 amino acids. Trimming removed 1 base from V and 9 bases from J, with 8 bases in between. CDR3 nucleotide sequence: TGTGCCAGCAGCTTGCCCACAGGGCCCCAGCATTTT. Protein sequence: CASSLPTGPQHF.